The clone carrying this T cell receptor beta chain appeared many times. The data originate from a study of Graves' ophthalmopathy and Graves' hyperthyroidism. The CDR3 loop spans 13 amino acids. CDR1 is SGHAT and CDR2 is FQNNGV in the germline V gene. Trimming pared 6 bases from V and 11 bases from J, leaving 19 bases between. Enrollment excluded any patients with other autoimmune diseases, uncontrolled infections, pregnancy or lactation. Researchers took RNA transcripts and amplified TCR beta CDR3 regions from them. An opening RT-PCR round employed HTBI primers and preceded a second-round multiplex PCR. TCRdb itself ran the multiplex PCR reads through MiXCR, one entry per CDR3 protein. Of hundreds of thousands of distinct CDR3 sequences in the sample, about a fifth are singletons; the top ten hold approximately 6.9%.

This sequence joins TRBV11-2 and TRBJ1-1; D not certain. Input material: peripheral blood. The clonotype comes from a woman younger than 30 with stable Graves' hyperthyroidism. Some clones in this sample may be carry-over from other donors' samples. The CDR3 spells CASSQAAVLGAFF. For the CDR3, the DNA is TGTGCCAGCAGTCAAGCAGCGGTATTAGGGGCTTTCTTT.